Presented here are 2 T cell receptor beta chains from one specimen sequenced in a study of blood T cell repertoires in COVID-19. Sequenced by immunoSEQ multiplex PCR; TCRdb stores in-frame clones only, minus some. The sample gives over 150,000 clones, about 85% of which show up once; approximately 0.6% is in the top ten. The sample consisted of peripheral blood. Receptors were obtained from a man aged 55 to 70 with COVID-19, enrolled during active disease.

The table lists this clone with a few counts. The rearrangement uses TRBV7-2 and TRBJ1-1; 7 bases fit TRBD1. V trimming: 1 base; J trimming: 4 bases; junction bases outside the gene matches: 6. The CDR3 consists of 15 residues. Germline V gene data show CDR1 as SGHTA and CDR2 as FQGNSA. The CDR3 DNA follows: TGTGCCAGCAGCTTAGTAAGGGGGCAAGTCACTGAAGCTTTCTTT. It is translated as CASSLVRGQVTEAFF.

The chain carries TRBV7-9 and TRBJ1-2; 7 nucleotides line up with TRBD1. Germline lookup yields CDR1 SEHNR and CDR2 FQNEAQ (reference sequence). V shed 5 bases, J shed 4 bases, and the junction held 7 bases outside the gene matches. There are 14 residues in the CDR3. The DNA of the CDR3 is TGTGCCAGCAGCCCCCAGGGGGTTAGCTATGGCTACACCTTC. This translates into CASSPQGVSYGYTF.